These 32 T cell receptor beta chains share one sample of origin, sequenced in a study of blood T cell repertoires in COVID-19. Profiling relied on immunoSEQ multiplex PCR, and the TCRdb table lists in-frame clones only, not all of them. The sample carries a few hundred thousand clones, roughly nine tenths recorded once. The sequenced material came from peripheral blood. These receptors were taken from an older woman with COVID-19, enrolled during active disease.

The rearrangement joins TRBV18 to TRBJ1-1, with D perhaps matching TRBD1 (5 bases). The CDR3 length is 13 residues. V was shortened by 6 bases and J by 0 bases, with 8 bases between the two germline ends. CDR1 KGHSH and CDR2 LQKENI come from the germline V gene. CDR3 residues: CASSSTVNTEAFF. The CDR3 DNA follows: TGTGCCAGCTCCTCGACAGTGAACACTGAAGCTTTCTTT.

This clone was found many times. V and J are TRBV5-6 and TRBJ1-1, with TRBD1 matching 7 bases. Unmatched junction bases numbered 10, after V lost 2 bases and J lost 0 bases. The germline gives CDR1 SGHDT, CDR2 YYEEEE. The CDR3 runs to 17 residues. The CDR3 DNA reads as TGTGCCAGCAGCTTCGTTGCAGGGGGTTCGGTGAACACTGAAGCTTTCTTT. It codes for CASSFVAGGSVNTEAFF. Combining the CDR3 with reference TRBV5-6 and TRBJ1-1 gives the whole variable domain DAGVTQSPTHLIKTRGQQVTLRCSPKSGHDTVSWYQQALGQGPQFIFQYYEEEERQRGNFPDRFSGHQFPNYSSELNVNALLLGDSALYLCASSFVAGGSVNTEAFFGQGTRLTVV.

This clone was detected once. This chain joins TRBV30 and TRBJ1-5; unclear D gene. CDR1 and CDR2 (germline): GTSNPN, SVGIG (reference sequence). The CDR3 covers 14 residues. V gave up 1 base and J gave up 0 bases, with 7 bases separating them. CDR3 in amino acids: CAWSGTSSNQPQHF. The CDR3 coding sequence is TGTGCCTGGAGTGGAACAAGTAGCAATCAGCCCCAGCATTTT. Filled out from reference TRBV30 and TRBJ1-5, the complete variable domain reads SQTIHQWPATLVQPVGSPLSLECTVEGTSNPNLYWYRQAAGRGLQLLFYSVGIGQISSEVPQNLSASRPQDRQFILSSKKLLLSDSGFYLCAWSGTSSNQPQHFGDGTRLSIL.

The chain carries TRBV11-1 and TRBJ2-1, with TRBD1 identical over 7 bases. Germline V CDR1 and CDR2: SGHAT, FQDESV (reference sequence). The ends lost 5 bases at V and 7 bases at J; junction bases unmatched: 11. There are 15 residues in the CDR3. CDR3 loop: CASSNRDSLKNEQFF. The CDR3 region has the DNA TGTGCCAGCAGCAACCGGGACAGCTTAAAAAATGAGCAGTTCTTC.

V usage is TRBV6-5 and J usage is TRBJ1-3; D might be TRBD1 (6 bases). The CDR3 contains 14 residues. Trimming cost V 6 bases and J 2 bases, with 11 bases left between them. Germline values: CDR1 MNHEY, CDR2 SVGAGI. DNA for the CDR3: TGTGCCAGCAGGGCTGCAGGGGCTGGAAACACCATATATTTT. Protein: CASRAAGAGNTIYF.

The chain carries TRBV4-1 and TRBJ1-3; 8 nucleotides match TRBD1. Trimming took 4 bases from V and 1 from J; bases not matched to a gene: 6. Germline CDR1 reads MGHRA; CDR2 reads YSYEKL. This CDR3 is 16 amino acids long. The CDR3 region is CASSPGQGASGNTIYF. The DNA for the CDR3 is TGCGCCAGCAGCCCAGGACAGGGAGCATCTGGAAACACCATATATTTT.

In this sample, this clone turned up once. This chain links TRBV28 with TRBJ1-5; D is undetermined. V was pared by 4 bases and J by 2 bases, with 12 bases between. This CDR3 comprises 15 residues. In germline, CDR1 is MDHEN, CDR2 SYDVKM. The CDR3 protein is CASSSAGEGNQPQHF. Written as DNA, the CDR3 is TGTGCCAGCAGTTCCGCTGGGGAGGGCAATCAGCCCCAGCATTTT.

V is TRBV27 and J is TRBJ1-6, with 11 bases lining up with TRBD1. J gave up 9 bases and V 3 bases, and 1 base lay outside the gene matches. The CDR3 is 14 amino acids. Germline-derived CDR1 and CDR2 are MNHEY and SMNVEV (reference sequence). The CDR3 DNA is TGTGCCAGCAGTTTCGGGACAGGGGGTTCACCCCTCCACTTT. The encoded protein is CASSFGTGGSPLHF.

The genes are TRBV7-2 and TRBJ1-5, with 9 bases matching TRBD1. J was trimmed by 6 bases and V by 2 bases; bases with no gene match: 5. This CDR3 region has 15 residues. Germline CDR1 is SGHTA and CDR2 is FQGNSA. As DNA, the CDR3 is TGTGCCAGCAGCTTATCCCGACAGGGGGGTCAGCCCCAGCATTTT. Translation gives CASSLSRQGGQPQHF.

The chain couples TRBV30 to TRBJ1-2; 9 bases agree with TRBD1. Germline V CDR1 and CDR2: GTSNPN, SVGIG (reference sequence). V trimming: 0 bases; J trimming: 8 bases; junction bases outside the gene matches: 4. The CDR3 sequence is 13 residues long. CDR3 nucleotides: TGTGCCTGGAGTGTACGACAGGGGGACGGCTACACCTTC. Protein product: CAWSVRQGDGYTF.

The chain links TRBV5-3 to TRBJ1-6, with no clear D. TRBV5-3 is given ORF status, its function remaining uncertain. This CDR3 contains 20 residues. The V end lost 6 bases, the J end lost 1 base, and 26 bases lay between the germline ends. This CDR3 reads CARMGGQVQSSSSYNSPLHF. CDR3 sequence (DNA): TGTGCCAGAATGGGTGGTCAGGTTCAAAGCTCCAGTTCCTATAATTCACCCCTCCACTTT.

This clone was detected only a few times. CDR3 loop: CASSYPGTATYEQYF. The CDR3 bases are TGTGCCAGCAGTTACCCCGGGACAGCCACCTACGAGCAGTACTTC. The rearrangement uses TRBV6-2 or TRBV6-3 and TRBJ2-7; TRBD1 matches 7 bases. Trimming removed 2 bases from V and 2 bases from J; junction bases left unmatched: 6. This CDR3 has 15 residues. Germline CDR1 reads MNHEY; CDR2 reads SVGEGT.

CDR3 nucleotides: TGTGCCAGTAGTATTGGACAGGGATGGTATGGCTACACCTTC. This codes for CASSIGQGWYGYTF. The V and J genes are TRBV19 and TRBJ1-2, with 8 bases matching TRBD1. The CDR3 covers 14 residues. V was clipped by 3 bases and J by 5 bases; unmatched bases: 5. The germline V gene has CDR1 LNHDA and CDR2 SQIVND (reference sequence).

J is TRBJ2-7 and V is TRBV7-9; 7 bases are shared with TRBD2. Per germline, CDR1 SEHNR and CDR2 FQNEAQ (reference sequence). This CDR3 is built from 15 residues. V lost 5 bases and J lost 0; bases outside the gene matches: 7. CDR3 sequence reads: CASSRMGGSSYEQYF. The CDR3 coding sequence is TGTGCCAGCAGCCGTATGGGGGGGAGCTCCTACGAGCAGTACTTC.

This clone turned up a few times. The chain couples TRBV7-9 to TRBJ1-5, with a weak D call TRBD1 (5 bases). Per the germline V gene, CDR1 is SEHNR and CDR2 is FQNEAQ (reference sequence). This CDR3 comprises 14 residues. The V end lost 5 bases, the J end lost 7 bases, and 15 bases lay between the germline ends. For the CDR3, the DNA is TGTGCCAGCAGCCCCCTCAGGGCAGGACAGCCCCAGCATTTT. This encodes CASSPLRAGQPQHF.

The CDR3 DNA reads TGTGCCACCAGGACCCCAGACAGCAGAAATGAAAAACTGTTTTTT. Encoded protein: CATRTPDSRNEKLFF. The V call is TRBV15, the J call TRBJ1-4, with D maybe TRBD1 (5 bases). CDR1 is LNHNV, CDR2 YYDKDF, per germline (reference sequence). Trimming took 6 bases from V and 5 from J, leaving 16 bases between them. This CDR3 region has 15 residues.

This CDR3 is CASSLTGYTEAFF. CDR3 coding DNA: TGTGCCAGCAGTTTAACAGGGTACACTGAAGCTTTCTTT. The chain uses TRBV28 and TRBJ1-1; D is perhaps TRBD1 (6 bases). CDR1 and CDR2 from the germline V gene are MDHEN and SYDVKM. This CDR3 is built from 13 residues. Trimming cost V 2 bases and J 3 bases, with 7 bases left between them.

The CDR3 region is CASSVDRAVSPLHF. CDR3 sequence (DNA): TGTGCCAGCAGCGTAGACAGGGCAGTTTCACCCCTCCACTTT. J is TRBJ1-6 and V is TRBV9; possible D gene TRBD1, 6 bases. Germline V gives CDR1 SGDLS, CDR2 YYNGEE. The V gene lost 0 bases and the J gene lost 9 bases, with 10 bases spanning the gap. The CDR3 is 14 amino acids.

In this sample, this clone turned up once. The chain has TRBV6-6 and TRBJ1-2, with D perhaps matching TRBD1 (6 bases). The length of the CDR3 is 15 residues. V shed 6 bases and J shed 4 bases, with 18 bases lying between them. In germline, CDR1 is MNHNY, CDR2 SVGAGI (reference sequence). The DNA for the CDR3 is TGTGCCAGCAGGACCCAGGGGACCCGGGCCTATGGCTACACCTTC. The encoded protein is CASRTQGTRAYGYTF.

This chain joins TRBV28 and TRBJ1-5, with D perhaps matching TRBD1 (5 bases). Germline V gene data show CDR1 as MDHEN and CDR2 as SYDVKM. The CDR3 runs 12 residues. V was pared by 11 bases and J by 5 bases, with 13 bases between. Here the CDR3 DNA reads TGTGCCCACGGGGGAAGGGATCAGCCCCAGCATTTT. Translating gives CAHGGRDQPQHF.

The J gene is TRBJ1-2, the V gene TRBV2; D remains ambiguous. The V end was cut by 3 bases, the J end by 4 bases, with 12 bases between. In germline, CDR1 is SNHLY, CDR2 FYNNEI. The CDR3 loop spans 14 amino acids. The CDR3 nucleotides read TGTGCCAGCAGTGAGAATCAGGCCAGCTATGGCTACACCTTC. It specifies CASSENQASYGYTF.

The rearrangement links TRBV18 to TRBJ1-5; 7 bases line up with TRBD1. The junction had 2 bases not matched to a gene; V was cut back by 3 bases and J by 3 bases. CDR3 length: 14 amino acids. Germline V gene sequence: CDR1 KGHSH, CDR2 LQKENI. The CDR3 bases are TGTGCCAGCTCACCGACAGGGATCAATCAGCCCCAGCATTTT. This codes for CASSPTGINQPQHF.

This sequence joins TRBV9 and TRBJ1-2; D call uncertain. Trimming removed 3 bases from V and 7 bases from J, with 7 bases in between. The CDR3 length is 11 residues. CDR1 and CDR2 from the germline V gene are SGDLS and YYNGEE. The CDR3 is CASSALGGYTF. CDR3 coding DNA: TGTGCCAGCAGCGCTCTCGGTGGCTACACCTTC.

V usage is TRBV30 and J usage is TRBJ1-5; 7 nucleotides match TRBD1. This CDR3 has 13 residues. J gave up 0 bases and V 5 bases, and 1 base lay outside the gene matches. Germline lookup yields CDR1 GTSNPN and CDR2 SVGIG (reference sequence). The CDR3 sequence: CAWGTASNQPQHF. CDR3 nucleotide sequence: TGTGCCTGGGGGACAGCTAGCAATCAGCCCCAGCATTTT.

In DNA form, the CDR3 reads TGTGCCAGCAGCTTAACGGAGGGCGCAGGGAAGGCTTTCTTT. The encoded protein is CASSLTEGAGKAFF. V and J are TRBV7-6 and TRBJ1-1, with D perhaps matching TRBD1 (5 bases). The CDR3 runs 14 residues. Trimming removed 2 bases at V and 11 bases at J, with 18 bases between. Looked up from germline, CDR1 is SGHVS and CDR2 is FNYEAQ.

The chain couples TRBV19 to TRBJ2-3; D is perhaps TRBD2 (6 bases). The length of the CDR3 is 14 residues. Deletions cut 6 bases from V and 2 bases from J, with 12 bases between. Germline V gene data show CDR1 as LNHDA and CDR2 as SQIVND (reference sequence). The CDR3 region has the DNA TGTGCCAGTAGGCGTGGAGGGCCCACAGATACGCAGTATTTT. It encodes CASRRGGPTDTQYF.

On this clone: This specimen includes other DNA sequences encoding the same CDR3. The CDR3 loop reads CASSLVGQGNEKLFF. As DNA, the CDR3 is TGCGCCAGCAGCTTGGTGGGACAGGGGAATGAAAAACTGTTTTTT. V is TRBV5-1 and J is TRBJ1-4; TRBD1 aligns across 10 bases. The CDR3 covers 15 residues. Germline assignment: CDR1 SGHRS and CDR2 YFSETQ. Trimming cost V 0 bases and J 5 bases; bases outside gene matches: 1.

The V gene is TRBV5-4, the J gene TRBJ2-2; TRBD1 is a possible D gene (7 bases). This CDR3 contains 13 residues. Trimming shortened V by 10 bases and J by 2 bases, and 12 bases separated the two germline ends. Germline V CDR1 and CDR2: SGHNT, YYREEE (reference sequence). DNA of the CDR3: TGTGCCTTCCAGGGGGGAAACACCGGGGAGCTGTTTTTT. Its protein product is CAFQGGNTGELFF.

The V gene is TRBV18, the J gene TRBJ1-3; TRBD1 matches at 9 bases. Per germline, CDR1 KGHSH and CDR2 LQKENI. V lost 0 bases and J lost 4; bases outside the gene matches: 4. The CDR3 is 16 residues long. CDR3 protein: CASSPPQGTGGNTIYF. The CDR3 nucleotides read TGTGCCAGCTCACCACCGCAGGGGACAGGGGGAAACACCATATATTTT.

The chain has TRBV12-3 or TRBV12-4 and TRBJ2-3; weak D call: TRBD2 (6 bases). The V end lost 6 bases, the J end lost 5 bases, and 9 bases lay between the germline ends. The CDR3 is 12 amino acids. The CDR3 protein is CASSPGGDTQYF. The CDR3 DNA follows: TGTGCCAGCAGCCCCGGGGGAGATACGCAGTATTTT.

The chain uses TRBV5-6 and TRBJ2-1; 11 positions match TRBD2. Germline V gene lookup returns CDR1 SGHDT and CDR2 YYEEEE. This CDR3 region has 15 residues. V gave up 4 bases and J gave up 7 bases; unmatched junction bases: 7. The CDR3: CASSVGLAGGNEQFF. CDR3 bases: TGTGCCAGCAGCGTTGGGCTAGCGGGGGGTAATGAGCAGTTCTTC.

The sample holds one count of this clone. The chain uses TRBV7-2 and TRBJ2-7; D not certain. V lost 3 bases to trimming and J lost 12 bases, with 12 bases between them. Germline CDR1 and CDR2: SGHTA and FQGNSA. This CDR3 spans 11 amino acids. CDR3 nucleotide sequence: TGTGCCAGCAGCTTTGGGCCAGACCCGTACTTC. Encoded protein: CASSFGPDPYF.